The next 21 T cell receptor beta chains were all read from a single sample in a study of OX40 agonist ivuxolimab in advanced cancers. The method was immunoSEQ multiplex PCR; TCRdb's version includes in-frame clones alone and lacks a portion of them. The sample carries 150,000 to 180,000 clones, approximately 94% recorded once. Sequenced material: CD4+ or CD8+ T cells sorted from blood, taken in a trial of the OX40 agonist ivuxolimab. These receptors were taken from an adult with an advanced solid tumor such as melanoma, head and neck, liver or kidney cancer.

The V call is TRBV28, the J call TRBJ1-2, with unresolved D. V dropped 6 bases and J dropped 1 base, with 12 bases sitting between them. This CDR3 region has 14 residues. Looked up from germline, CDR1 is MDHEN and CDR2 is SYDVKM. Here the CDR3 reads CASSEGSVNYGYTF. The CDR3 DNA sequence: TGTGCCAGCAGCGAAGGGTCAGTTAACTATGGCTACACCTTC.

The genes are TRBV6-5 and TRBJ1-2; D is perhaps TRBD1 (6 bases). The CDR3 extends over 14 amino acids. V lost 2 bases and J lost 4, with 11 bases in between. Germline V gives CDR1 MNHEY, CDR2 SVGAGI. DNA of the CDR3: TGTGCCAGCAGTTACGGGGGGACAAGCTATGGCTACACCTTC. It is translated as CASSYGGTSYGYTF.

The J gene is TRBJ2-7, the V gene TRBV21-1; TRBD1 is the table's D call, not checked against the DNA. TRBV21-1 is a known pseudogene. This CDR3 has 14 residues. The CDR3 spells CAKHSTGASYEQYF. The DNA for the CDR3 is TGTGCCAAACACTCTACAGGGGCGTCCTACGAGCAGTACTTC.

J is TRBJ1-4 and V is TRBV7-8; perhaps TRBD1 as D (6 bases). The germline gives CDR1 SGHVS, CDR2 FQNEAQ. This CDR3 comprises 17 residues. The V and J ends lost 7 bases and 3 bases respectively, with 21 bases between them. The CDR3, as DNA: TGTGCCAGCAACCCGTCCGGTCGGGGGGCCGCTAATGAAAAACTGTTTTTT. The encoded protein is CASNPSGRGAANEKLFF.

This chain uses TRBV25-1 with TRBJ2-4, with D perhaps assigned TRBD1 or TRBD2 (5 bases each). The CDR3 totals 15 residues. With 8 bases removed from V and 0 bases from J, the gap between germline ends came to 14 bases. Germline lookup yields CDR1 MGHDK and CDR2 SYGVNS. The CDR3 loop reads CASPWGTTAKNIQYF. In DNA form, the CDR3 reads TGTGCCAGCCCTTGGGGGACCACAGCCAAAAACATTCAGTACTTC.

The genes are TRBV15 and TRBJ1-4; D remains unclear. Germline CDR1 LNHNV, CDR2 YYDKDF (reference sequence). V was cut by 0 bases and J by 4 bases, with 9 bases left in between. The CDR3 is 15 residues long. CDR3 bases: TGTGCCACCAGCAGAGATTTGGGTTTTAATGAAAAACTGTTTTTT. This sequence encodes CATSRDLGFNEKLFF.

V and J are TRBV27 and TRBJ2-7; TRBD2 aligns across 7 bases. Trimming took 4 bases from V and 0 from J; bases not matched to a gene: 3. The germline V gene has CDR1 MNHEY and CDR2 SMNVEV (reference sequence). The CDR3 runs 14 residues. In DNA form, the CDR3 reads TGTGCCAGCAGTTGGGAGCGGGGCTCCTACGAGCAGTACTTC. This codes for CASSWERGSYEQYF.

J is TRBJ1-2 and V is TRBV28; TRBD1 might be the D (5 bases). Germline loops: CDR1 MDHEN, CDR2 SYDVKM. With 7 bases removed from V and 8 bases from J, the gap between germline ends came to 20 bases. The CDR3 runs 14 residues. The CDR3 nucleotides are TGTGCCAGCAACATCGACAGCACCCTCGGAGGCTACACCTTC. It yields the protein CASNIDSTLGGYTF.

The J gene is TRBJ2-1, the V gene TRBV11-2; 7 nucleotides agree with TRBD2. Germline CDR1 and CDR2: SGHAT and FQNNGV. The ends lost 5 bases at V and 7 bases at J; junction bases unmatched: 14. The CDR3 has 16 residues. The CDR3 spells CASSPGWGGSRNEQFF. CDR3 DNA sequence: TGTGCCAGCAGCCCAGGGTGGGGCGGGAGCAGGAATGAGCAGTTCTTC.

This clone was seen a handful of times. The rearrangement uses TRBV10-3 and TRBJ2-7; a possible D gene is TRBD1 (6 bases). The CDR3 length is 14 residues. V was shortened by 8 bases and J by 0 bases, with 14 bases between the two germline ends. Germline V gives CDR1 ENHRY, CDR2 SYGVKD. The CDR3 spells CAISRGGRSYEQYF. The CDR3 DNA follows: TGTGCCATCTCGAGAGGGGGACGCTCCTACGAGCAGTACTTC.

The rearrangement uses TRBV18 and TRBJ2-5, with 8 bases that match TRBD1. The CDR3 has 15 residues. V shed 3 bases and J 7 bases; nucleotides not matched to a gene: 10. In germline, CDR1 is KGHSH, CDR2 LQKENI. The DNA for the CDR3 is TGTGCCAGCTCACCGGACAGGGTCCCATCTAGGACCCAGTACTTC. This codes for CASSPDRVPSRTQYF.

This chain uses TRBV4-1 with TRBJ2-2; D uncertain. Trimming pared 6 bases from V and 6 bases from J, leaving 5 bases between. CDR1 is MGHRA and CDR2 is YSYEKL in the germline V gene. The CDR3 loop spans 11 amino acids. The CDR3 loop reads CASRGSGELFF. As DNA, the CDR3 is TGCGCCAGCAGGGGGTCCGGGGAGCTGTTTTTT.

The chain uses TRBV5-4 and TRBJ2-7; TRBD1 matches 9 bases. CDR1 and CDR2 from the germline V gene are SGHNT and YYREEE (reference sequence). The CDR3 extends over 13 amino acids. The ends lost 4 bases at V and 5 bases at J; junction bases unmatched: 4. The CDR3: CASSQTGGDEQYF. The CDR3 DNA is TGTGCCAGCAGCCAAACAGGGGGCGACGAGCAGTACTTC.

The chain joins TRBV7-9 to TRBJ2-2; 7 bases match TRBD1. J lost 7 bases, V lost 5 bases, and 7 bases had no gene match. Looked up from germline, CDR1 is SEHNR and CDR2 is FQNEAQ (reference sequence). The CDR3 loop spans 14 amino acids. In DNA, the CDR3 is TGTGCCAGCAGCACGGACAGGTGGGGCGGGGAGCTGTTTTTT. Translated, it gives CASSTDRWGGELFF.

The genes are TRBV5-5 and TRBJ2-7; possible D gene TRBD1, 7 bases. V lost 6 bases to trimming and J lost 0 bases, with 19 bases between them. Germline V CDR1 and CDR2: SGHKS, YYEKEE (reference sequence). The length of the CDR3 is 16 residues. CDR3 coding DNA: TGTGCCAGCACCCTCAGGGGGGCGCCTCCCTCCTACGAGCAGTACTTC. Protein product: CASTLRGAPPSYEQYF.

The V call is TRBV5-4, the J call TRBJ2-3; possible D gene TRBD2, 6 bases. Trimming removed 4 bases from V and 1 base from J, with 13 bases in between. Germline V gene sequence: CDR1 SGHNT, CDR2 YYREEE (reference sequence). The CDR3 is 15 residues long. Here the CDR3 DNA reads TGTGCCAGCAGCCCGGAGGGCGGACGCACAGATACGCAGTATTTT. Translated: CASSPEGGRTDTQYF.

The rearrangement joins TRBV4-3 to TRBJ2-5, with 14 positions matching TRBD2. The V segment lost 6 bases and the J segment 2 bases; nucleotides outside the gene matches: 11. The CDR3 sequence is 18 residues long. The germline V gene encodes CDR1 LGHNA and CDR2 YSLEER. The DNA for the CDR3 is TGCGCCAGCAGTCCCCAACCGAGACTAGCGGGGGGGCAAGAGACCCAGTACTTC. Translation: CASSPQPRLAGGQETQYF.

The chain has TRBV5-1 and TRBJ1-6; D gene ambiguous. V shed 2 bases and J shed 8 bases, with 5 bases lying between them. The CDR3 loop spans 12 amino acids. CDR1 is SGHRS and CDR2 is YFSETQ in the germline V gene. CDR3 protein: CASSFVDSPLHF. The CDR3 bases are TGCGCCAGCAGCTTCGTGGATTCACCCCTCCACTTT.

This chain joins TRBV7-6 and TRBJ1-2; D gene uncertain. Trimming took 3 bases from V and 4 from J, leaving 6 bases between them. The CDR3 is 12 residues long. The germline V gene has CDR1 SGHVS and CDR2 FNYEAQ. CDR3 amino acids: CASSFNSYGYTF. In DNA form, the CDR3 reads TGTGCCAGCAGCTTTAACAGCTATGGCTACACCTTC.

The chain carries TRBV7-9 and TRBJ1-1; D is ambiguous. Trimming pared 4 bases from V and 7 bases from J, leaving 10 bases between. The CDR3 length is 12 residues. Germline V gene lookup returns CDR1 SEHNR and CDR2 FQNEAQ (reference sequence). The CDR3 DNA reads TGTGCCAGCAGCTCGACTCAGTATGAAGCTTTCTTT. This gives the protein CASSSTQYEAFF.

The chain employs TRBV28 and TRBJ1-3; D gene uncertain. The CDR3 consists of 12 residues. Germline lookup yields CDR1 MDHEN and CDR2 SYDVKM. V was cut by 7 bases and J by 7 bases, with 11 bases left in between. CDR3 residues: CASTPPGNTIYF. The CDR3 bases are TGTGCCAGCACCCCCCCGGGGAACACCATATATTTT.